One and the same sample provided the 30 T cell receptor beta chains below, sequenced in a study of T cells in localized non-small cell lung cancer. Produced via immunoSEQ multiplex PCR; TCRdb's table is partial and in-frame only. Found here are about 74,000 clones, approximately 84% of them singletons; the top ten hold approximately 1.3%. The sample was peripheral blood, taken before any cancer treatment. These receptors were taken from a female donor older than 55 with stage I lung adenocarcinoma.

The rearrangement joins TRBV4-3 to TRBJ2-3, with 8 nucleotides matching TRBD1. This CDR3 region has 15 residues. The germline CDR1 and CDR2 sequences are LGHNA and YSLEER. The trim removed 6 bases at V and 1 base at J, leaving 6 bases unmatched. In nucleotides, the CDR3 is TGCGCCAGCAGACCACAGGGGGTGGGCACAGATACGCAGTATTTT. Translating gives CASRPQGVGTDTQYF.

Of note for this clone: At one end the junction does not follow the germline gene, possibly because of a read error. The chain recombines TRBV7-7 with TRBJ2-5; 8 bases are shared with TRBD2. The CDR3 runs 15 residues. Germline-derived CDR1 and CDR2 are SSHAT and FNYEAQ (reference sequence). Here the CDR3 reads CASSSGGEAQETQYF. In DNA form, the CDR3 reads TGTGCTAGCAGCTCCGGGGGGGAGGCACAAGAGACCCAGTACTTC.

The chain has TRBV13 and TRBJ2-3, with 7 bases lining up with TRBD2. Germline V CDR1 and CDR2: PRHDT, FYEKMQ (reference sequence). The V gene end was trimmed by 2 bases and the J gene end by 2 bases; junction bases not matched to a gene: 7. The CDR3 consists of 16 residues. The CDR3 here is CASSLRSGEDTDTQYF. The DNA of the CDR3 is TGTGCCAGCAGCTTACGCAGCGGGGAGGACACAGATACGCAGTATTTT.

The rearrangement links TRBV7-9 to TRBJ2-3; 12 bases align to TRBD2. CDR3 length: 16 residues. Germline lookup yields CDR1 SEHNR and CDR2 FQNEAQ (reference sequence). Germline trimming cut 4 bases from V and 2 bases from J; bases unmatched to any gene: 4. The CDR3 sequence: CASSYTSGGITDTQYF. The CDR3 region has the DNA TGTGCCAGCAGCTACACTAGCGGGGGGATCACAGATACGCAGTATTTT.

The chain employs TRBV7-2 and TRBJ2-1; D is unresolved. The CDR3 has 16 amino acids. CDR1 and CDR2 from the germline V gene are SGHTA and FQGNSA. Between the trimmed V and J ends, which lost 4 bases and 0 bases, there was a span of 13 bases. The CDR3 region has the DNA TGTGCCAGCAGCTCCACGCATTGGTCCTCCTACAATGAGCAGTTCTTC. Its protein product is CASSSTHWSSYNEQFF. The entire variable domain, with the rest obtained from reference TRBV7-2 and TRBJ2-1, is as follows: GAGVSQSPSNKVTEKGKDVELRCDPISGHTALYWYRQSLGQGLEFLIYFQGNSAPDKSGLPSDRFSAERTGGSVSTLTIQRTQQEDSAVYLCASSSTHWSSYNEQFFGPGTRLTVL.

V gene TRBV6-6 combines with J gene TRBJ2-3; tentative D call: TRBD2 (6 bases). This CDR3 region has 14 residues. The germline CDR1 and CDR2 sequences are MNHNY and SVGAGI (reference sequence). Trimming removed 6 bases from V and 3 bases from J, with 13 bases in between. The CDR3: CASRRGTLTDTQYF. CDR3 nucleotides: TGTGCCAGCAGGCGGGGTACGCTTACAGATACGCAGTATTTT.

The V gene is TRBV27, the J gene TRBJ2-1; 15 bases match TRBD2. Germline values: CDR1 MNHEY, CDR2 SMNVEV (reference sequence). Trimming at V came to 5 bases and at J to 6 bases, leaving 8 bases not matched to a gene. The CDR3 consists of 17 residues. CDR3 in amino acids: CASSTRTSGRAVNEQFF. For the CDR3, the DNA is TGTGCCAGCAGTACCAGGACTAGCGGGAGGGCCGTCAATGAGCAGTTCTTC.

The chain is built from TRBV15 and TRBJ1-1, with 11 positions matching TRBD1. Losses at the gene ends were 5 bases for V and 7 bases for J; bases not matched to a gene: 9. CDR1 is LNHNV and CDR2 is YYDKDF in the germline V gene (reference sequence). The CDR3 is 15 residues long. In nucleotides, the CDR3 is TGTGCCACCAGCCGGGGACAGGGGGTTAGTAGTGAAGCTTTCTTT. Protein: CATSRGQGVSSEAFF. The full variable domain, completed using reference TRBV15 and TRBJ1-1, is DAMVIQNPRYQVTQFGKPVTLSCSQTLNHNVMYWYQQKSSQAPKLLFHYYDKDFNNEADTPDNFQSRRPNTSFCFLDIRSPGLGDTAMYLCATSRGQGVSSEAFFGQGTRLTVV.

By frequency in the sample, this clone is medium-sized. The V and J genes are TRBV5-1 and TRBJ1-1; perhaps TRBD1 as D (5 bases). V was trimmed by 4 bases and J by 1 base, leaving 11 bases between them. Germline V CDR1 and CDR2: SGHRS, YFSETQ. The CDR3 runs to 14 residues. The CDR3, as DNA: TGCGCCAGCAGCCAGGGACCGCAGAACACTGAAGCTTTCTTT. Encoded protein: CASSQGPQNTEAFF.

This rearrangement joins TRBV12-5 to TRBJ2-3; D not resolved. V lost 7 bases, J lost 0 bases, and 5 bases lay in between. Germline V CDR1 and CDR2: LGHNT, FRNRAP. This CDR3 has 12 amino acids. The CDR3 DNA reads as TGTGCTAGTGCCCCTAGCACAGATACGCAGTATTTT. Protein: CASAPSTDTQYF.

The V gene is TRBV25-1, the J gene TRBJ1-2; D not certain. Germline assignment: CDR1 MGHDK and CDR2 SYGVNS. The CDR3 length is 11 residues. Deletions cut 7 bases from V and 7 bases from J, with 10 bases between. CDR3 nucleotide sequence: TGTGCCAGCAAATCCGGGGTTGGCTACACCTTC. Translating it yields CASKSGVGYTF.

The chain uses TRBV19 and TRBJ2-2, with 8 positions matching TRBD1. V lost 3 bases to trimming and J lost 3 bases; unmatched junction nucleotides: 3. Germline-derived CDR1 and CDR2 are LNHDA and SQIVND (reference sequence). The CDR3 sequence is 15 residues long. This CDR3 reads CASSISDRDTGELFF. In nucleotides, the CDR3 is TGTGCCAGTAGTATTTCGGACAGGGACACCGGGGAGCTGTTTTTT.

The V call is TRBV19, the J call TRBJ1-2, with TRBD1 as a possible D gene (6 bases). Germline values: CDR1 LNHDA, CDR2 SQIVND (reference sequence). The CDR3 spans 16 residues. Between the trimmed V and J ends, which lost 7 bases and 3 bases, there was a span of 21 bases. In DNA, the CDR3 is TGTGCCAGTACCAATCAGGGGCAGGGAGTCGACTATGGCTACACCTTC. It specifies CASTNQGQGVDYGYTF.

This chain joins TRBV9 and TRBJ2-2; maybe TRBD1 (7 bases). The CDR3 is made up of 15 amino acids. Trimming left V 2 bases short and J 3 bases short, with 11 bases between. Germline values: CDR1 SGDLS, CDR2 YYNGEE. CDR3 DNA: TGTGCCAGCAGCGTTCAGGGGGGAGACACCGGGGAGCTGTTTTTT. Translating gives CASSVQGGDTGELFF.

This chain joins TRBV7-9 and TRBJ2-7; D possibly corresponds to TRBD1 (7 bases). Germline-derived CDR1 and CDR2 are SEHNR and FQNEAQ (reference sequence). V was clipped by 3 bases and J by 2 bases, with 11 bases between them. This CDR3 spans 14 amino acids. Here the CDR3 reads CASSLAGGPYEQYF. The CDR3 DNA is TGTGCCAGCAGCTTGGCAGGGGGGCCCTACGAGCAGTACTTC.

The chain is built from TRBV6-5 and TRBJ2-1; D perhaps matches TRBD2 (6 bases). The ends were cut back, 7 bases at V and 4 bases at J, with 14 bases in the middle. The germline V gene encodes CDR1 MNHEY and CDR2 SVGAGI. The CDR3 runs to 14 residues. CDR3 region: CASNAGTGYNEQFF. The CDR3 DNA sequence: TGTGCCAGCAACGCCGGGACTGGGTACAATGAGCAGTTCTTC.

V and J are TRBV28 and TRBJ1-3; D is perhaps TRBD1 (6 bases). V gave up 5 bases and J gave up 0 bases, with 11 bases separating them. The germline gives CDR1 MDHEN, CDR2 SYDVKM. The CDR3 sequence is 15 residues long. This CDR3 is CASSPGVISGNTIYF. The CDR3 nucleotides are TGTGCCAGCAGTCCAGGGGTCATCTCTGGAAACACCATATATTTT. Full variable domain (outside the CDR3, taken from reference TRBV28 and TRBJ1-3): DVKVTQSSRYLVKRTGEKVFLECVQDMDHENMFWYRQDPGLGLRLIYFSYDVKMKEKGDIPEGYSVSREKKERFSLILESASTNQTSMYLCASSPGVISGNTIYFGEGSWLTVV.

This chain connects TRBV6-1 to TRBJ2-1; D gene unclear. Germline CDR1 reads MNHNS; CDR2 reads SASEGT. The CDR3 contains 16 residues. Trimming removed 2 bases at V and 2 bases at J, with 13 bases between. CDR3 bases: TGTGCCAGCAGTGAATATCAGAGTCCACCCTACAATGAGCAGTTCTTC. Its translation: CASSEYQSPPYNEQFF.

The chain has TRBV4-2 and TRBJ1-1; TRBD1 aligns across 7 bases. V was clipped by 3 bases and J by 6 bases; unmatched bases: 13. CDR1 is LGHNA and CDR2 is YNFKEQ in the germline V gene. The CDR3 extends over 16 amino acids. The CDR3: CASSHPARQGGAEAFF. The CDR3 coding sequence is TGTGCCAGCAGCCACCCCGCAAGACAGGGAGGGGCTGAAGCTTTCTTT.

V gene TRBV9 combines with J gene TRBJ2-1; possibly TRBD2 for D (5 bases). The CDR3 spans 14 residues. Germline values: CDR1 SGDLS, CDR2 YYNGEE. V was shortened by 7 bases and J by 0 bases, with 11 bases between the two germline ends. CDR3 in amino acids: CASGLGSSYNEQFF. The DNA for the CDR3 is TGTGCCAGCGGACTGGGGAGCTCCTACAATGAGCAGTTCTTC.

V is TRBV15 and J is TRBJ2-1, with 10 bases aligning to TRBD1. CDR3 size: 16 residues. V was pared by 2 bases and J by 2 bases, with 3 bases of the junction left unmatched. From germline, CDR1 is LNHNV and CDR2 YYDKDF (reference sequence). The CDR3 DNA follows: TGTGCCACCAGCAGACGACAGGGGGCAACCTACAATGAGCAGTTCTTC. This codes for CATSRRQGATYNEQFF.

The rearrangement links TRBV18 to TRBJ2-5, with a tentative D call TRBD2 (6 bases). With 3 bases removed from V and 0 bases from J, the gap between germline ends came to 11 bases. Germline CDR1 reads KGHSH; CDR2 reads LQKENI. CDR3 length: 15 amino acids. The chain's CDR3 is CASSPLPGDQETQYF. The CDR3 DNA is TGTGCCAGCTCACCCCTTCCGGGGGACCAAGAGACCCAGTACTTC.

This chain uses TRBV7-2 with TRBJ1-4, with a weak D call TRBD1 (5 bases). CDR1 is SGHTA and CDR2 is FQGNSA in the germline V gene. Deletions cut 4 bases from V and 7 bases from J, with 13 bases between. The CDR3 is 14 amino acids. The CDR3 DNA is TGTGCCAGCAGCTCTACGGGGGGAGGTGAAAAACTGTTTTTT. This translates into CASSSTGGGEKLFF.

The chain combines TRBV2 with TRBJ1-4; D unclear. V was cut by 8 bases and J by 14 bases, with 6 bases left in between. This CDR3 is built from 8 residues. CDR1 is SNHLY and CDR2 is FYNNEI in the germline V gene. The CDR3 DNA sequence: TGTGCCAGCTGGAGTCTGTTTTTT. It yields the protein CASWSLFF. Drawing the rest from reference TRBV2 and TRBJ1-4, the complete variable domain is EPEVTQTPSHQVTQMGQEVILRCVPISNHLYFYWYRQILGQKVEFLVSFYNNEISEKSEIFDDQFSVERPDGSNFTLKIRSTKLEDSAMYFCASWSLFFGSGTQLSVL.

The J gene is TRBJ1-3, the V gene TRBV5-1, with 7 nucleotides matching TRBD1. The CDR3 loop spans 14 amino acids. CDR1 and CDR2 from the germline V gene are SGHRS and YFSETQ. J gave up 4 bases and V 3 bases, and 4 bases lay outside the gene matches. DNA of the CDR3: TGCGCCAGCAGCTCCCAGACAGGGGGAAACACCATATATTTT. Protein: CASSSQTGGNTIYF.

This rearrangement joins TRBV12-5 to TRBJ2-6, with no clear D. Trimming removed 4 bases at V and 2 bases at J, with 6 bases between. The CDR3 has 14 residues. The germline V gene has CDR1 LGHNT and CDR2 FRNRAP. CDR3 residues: CASGSAAGANVLTF. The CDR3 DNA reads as TGTGCTAGTGGTTCGGCAGCTGGGGCCAACGTCCTGACTTTC.

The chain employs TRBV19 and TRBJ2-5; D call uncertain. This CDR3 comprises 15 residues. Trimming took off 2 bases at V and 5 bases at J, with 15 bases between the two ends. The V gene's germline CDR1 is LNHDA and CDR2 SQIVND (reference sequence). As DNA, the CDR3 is TGTGCCAGTAGTATACCAGGCCGTGGGTCTGAGACCCAGTACTTC. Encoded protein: CASSIPGRGSETQYF.

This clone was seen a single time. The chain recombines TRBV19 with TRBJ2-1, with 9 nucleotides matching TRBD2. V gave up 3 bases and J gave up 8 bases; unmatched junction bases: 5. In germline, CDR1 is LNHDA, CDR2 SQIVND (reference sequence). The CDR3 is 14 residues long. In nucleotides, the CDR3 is TGTGCCAGTAGTATTAGCGGGAGAAGTGATGAGCAGTTCTTC. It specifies CASSISGRSDEQFF.

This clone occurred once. CDR3 coding DNA: TGTGCCAGCAGGGCCGATCGCGCGGGTGAGCAGTTCTTC. It codes for CASRADRAGEQFF. This sequence joins TRBV2 and TRBJ2-1; D possibly corresponds to TRBD2 (5 bases). V was shortened by 6 bases and J by 9 bases, with 15 bases between the two germline ends. The CDR3 has 13 amino acids. CDR1 and CDR2 (germline): SNHLY, FYNNEI.

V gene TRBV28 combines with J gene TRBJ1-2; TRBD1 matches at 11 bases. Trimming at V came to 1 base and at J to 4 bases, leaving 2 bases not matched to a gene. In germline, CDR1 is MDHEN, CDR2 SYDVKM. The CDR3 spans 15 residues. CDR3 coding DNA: TGTGCCAGCAGTTTATACGGACAGGGGGCCTATGGCTACACCTTC. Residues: CASSLYGQGAYGYTF.